This T cell receptor (beta chain) was recorded in a study of blood T cell repertoires in COVID-19. The junction had 8 bases not matched to a gene; V was cut back by 0 bases and J by 8 bases. The CDR3 length is 16 residues. Germline V gene lookup returns CDR1 MGHRA and CDR2 YSYEKL. Profiled with immunoSEQ multiplex PCR; TCRdb holds only in-frame clones, not every one. The sample carries 70,000 to 95,000 clones, more than 75% recorded once. The chain links TRBV4-1 to TRBJ2-1, with 9 bases identical to TRBD1. The sample consisted of peripheral blood. The clonotype originates from a woman aged 80 or older with active COVID-19. The DNA for the CDR3 is TGCGCCAGCAGCCAAGAGAAGAGACAGGGGGTCTATGAGCAGTTCTTC. Amino acid sequence: CASSQEKRQGVYEQFF.